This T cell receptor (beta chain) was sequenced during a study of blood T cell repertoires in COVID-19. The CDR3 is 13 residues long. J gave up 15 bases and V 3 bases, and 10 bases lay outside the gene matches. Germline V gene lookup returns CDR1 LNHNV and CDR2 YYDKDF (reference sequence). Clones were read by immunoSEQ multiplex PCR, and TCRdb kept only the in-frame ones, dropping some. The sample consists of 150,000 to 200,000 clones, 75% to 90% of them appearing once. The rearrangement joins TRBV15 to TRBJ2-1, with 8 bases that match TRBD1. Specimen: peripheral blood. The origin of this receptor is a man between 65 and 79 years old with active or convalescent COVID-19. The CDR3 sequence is CATSRGSGDRLFF. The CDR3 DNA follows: TGTGCCACCAGCAGGGGCTCGGGGGACAGGTTGTTCTTC.